Below, 15 T cell receptor beta chains from the same sample are listed, as sequenced in a study of T-cell reconstitution after alpha-beta-depleted transplantation in children. The TCRbeta library was prepared with unique molecular identifiers. MiXCR, run by TCRdb on the PCR reads, gives a single entry per CDR3 protein. The sample carries under 350,000 distinct CDR3 sequences, over 8% recorded once. The sample consisted of PBMCs from the stem cell graft donor, taken from the stem cell graft. The receptors stem from a human donor who donated a stem cell graft to a child with SCID.

The chain carries TRBV4-1 and TRBJ2-3; D not resolved. Germline assignment: CDR1 MGHRA and CDR2 YSYEKL. The V end lost 2 bases, the J end lost 5 bases, and 8 bases lay between the germline ends. The CDR3 covers 13 residues. The CDR3 sequence is CASSQHLLDTQYF. In DNA form, the CDR3 reads TGCGCCAGCAGCCAACATCTTTTAGATACGCAGTATTTT.

The chain combines TRBV7-9 with TRBJ1-4; D gene uncertain. Germline V lookup: CDR1 SEHNR, CDR2 FQNEAQ (reference sequence). The CDR3 sequence is 13 residues long. Trimming left V 1 base short and J 4 bases short, with 4 bases between. Here the CDR3 DNA reads TGTGCCAGCAGCTTAGAGAGTAATGAAAAACTGTTTTTT. Protein: CASSLESNEKLFF.

This clonotype was counted only a few times. The rearrangement joins TRBV20-1 to TRBJ2-5; perhaps D is TRBD1 or TRBD2 (5 bases each). The V end was cut by 7 bases, the J end by 4 bases, with 16 bases between. The CDR3 runs to 13 residues. CDR1 is DFQATT and CDR2 is SNEGSKA in the germline V gene (reference sequence). CDR3 residues: CSVKGLARETQYF. For the CDR3, the DNA is TGCAGTGTCAAGGGGCTAGCTCGAGAGACCCAGTACTTC.

This clonotype was picked up a small number of times. This rearrangement joins TRBV5-1 to TRBJ1-1; D gene unclear. The V end lost 8 bases, the J end lost 5 bases, and 16 bases lay between the germline ends. The CDR3 has 13 residues. Looked up from germline, CDR1 is SGHRS and CDR2 is YFSETQ. The CDR3 spells CASRWLVGTEAFF. In DNA form, the CDR3 reads TGCGCCAGTCGGTGGTTGGTAGGGACTGAAGCTTTCTTT.

The chain links TRBV5-6 to TRBJ1-1; D uncertain. CDR3 length: 12 residues. V lost 5 bases, J lost 6 bases, and 11 bases lay in between. Germline-derived CDR1 and CDR2 are SGHDT and YYEEEE. The CDR3 here is CASSTLGSEAFF. CDR3 nucleotide sequence: TGTGCCAGCAGTACCCTGGGGTCTGAAGCTTTCTTT.

This clonotype was seen repeatedly, ten times or more. This chain connects TRBV10-1 to TRBJ2-1; D is perhaps TRBD1 (6 bases). This CDR3 is 16 amino acids long. CDR1 and CDR2 from the germline V gene are WNHNN and SYGVQD (reference sequence). V dropped 0 bases and J dropped 2 bases, with 11 bases sitting between them. The CDR3 DNA is TGCGCCAGCAGTGAGTCTCCGCAGGGGACCTACAATGAGCAGTTCTTC. Translating gives CASSESPQGTYNEQFF.

Ten or more counts support this clonotype. This rearrangement joins TRBV7-9 to TRBJ1-4; D is unclear. The CDR3 loop spans 15 amino acids. Per germline, CDR1 SEHNR and CDR2 FQNEAQ (reference sequence). The V end lost 5 bases, the J end lost 8 bases, and 18 bases lay between the germline ends. In DNA form, the CDR3 reads TGTGCCAGCAGCCTTGAAGAACAGTTAGGGGAAAAACTGTTTTTT. This encodes CASSLEEQLGEKLFF.

This clonotype was seen ten or more times. CDR3 sequence (DNA): TGCAGCGTTGCTAGCGGGGGGTTCGGGTACAATGAGCAGTTCTTC. Translation: CSVASGGFGYNEQFF. The J gene is TRBJ2-1, the V gene TRBV29-1; 11 bases align to TRBD2. The V gene's germline CDR1 is SQVTM and CDR2 ANQGSEA. The CDR3 consists of 15 residues. J lost 4 bases, V lost 4 bases, and 6 bases had no gene match.

This clonotype was counted between two and nine times. This chain uses TRBV7-2 with TRBJ1-1; a possible D gene is TRBD1 (5 bases). The length of the CDR3 is 15 residues. In germline, CDR1 is SGHTA, CDR2 FQGNSA. The V and J ends lost 1 base and 3 bases respectively, with 12 bases between them. DNA for the CDR3: TGTGCCAGCAGCTTAGAGGGGCACGGAGACACTGAAGCTTTCTTT. This gives the protein CASSLEGHGDTEAFF. The whole variable domain, remainder taken from reference TRBV7-2 and TRBJ1-1, is GAGVSQSPSNKVTEKGKDVELRCDPISGHTALYWYRQSLGQGLEFLIYFQGNSAPDKSGLPSDRFSAERTGGSVSTLTIQRTQQEDSAVYLCASSLEGHGDTEAFFGQGTRLTVV.

Here the CDR3 reads CSVGGQGFGKLFF. The CDR3 DNA reads as TGCAGTGTAGGGGGACAGGGCTTCGGAAAACTGTTTTTT. J is TRBJ1-4 and V is TRBV29-1; TRBD1 matches at 9 bases. Germline V gene sequence: CDR1 SQVTM, CDR2 ANQGSEA. This CDR3 has 13 amino acids.

This clonotype was detected only a few times. The J gene is TRBJ2-2, the V gene TRBV7-3; possibly TRBD1 for D (6 bases). Trimming cost V 2 bases and J 0 bases, with 10 bases left between them. CDR1 SGHTA and CDR2 FQGTGA come from the germline V gene. The CDR3 length is 16 residues. CDR3 DNA sequence: TGTGCCAGCAGCTTAGAAGAGGGGGCGAACACCGGGGAGCTGTTTTTT. It encodes CASSLEEGANTGELFF. The full variable domain, in which reference TRBV7-3 and TRBJ2-2 provide the parts outside the CDR3, is GAGVSQTPSNKVTEKGKYVELRCDPISGHTALYWYRQSLGQGPEFLIYFQGTGAADDSGLPNDRFFAVRPEGSVSTLKIQRTERGDSAVYLCASSLEEGANTGELFFGEGSRLTVL.

J is TRBJ2-7 and V is TRBV5-1, with D unclear. Germline V lookup: CDR1 SGHRS, CDR2 YFSETQ. Deletions cut 5 bases from V and 0 bases from J, with 15 bases between. This CDR3 has 15 amino acids. This chain's CDR3 is CASRTLWTGSYEQYF. Written as DNA, the CDR3 is TGCGCCAGCAGAACCCTCTGGACGGGCTCCTACGAGCAGTACTTC. The full variable domain, in which reference TRBV5-1 and TRBJ2-7 provide the parts outside the CDR3, is KAGVTQTPRYLIKTRGQQVTLSCSPISGHRSVSWYQQTPGQGLQFLFEYFSETQRNKGNFPGRFSGRQFSNSRSEMNVSTLELGDSALYLCASRTLWTGSYEQYFGPGTRLTVT.

V and J are TRBV5-6 and TRBJ2-1, with 7 bases aligning to TRBD2. The CDR3 is 12 residues long. Trimming at V came to 4 bases and at J to 14 bases, leaving 9 bases not matched to a gene. Looked up from germline, CDR1 is SGHDT and CDR2 is YYEEEE. The CDR3 nucleotides are TGTGCCAGCAGCGATCCCGGGACTACGGAGTTCTTC. Its translation is CASSDPGTTEFF. Full variable domain (rest looked up from reference TRBV5-6 and TRBJ2-1): DAGVTQSPTHLIKTRGQQVTLRCSPKSGHDTVSWYQQALGQGPQFIFQYYEEEERQRGNFPDRFSGHQFPNYSSELNVNALLLGDSALYLCASSDPGTTEFFGPGTRLTVL.

This clonotype was observed a few times. V usage is TRBV5-1 and J usage is TRBJ1-1, with 8 bases matching TRBD1. V shed 5 bases and J 0 bases; nucleotides not matched to a gene: 6. The CDR3 sequence is 15 residues long. Germline V CDR1 and CDR2: SGHRS, YFSETQ. The chain's CDR3 is CASRDRTGMNTEAFF. The DNA of the CDR3 is TGCGCCAGCAGAGACCGGACAGGGATGAACACTGAAGCTTTCTTT.

Ten or more counts support this clonotype. The rearrangement uses TRBV3-1 and TRBJ2-2; 7 nucleotides align to TRBD2. The CDR3 spans 16 residues. Germline V gene data show CDR1 as LGHDT and CDR2 as YNNKEL (reference sequence). The V gene end was trimmed by 0 bases and the J gene end by 7 bases; junction bases not matched to a gene: 8. CDR3 protein: CASSQEATSPIGELFF. CDR3 bases: TGTGCCAGCAGCCAAGAAGCGACTAGCCCCATCGGGGAGCTGTTTTTT.